The 10 T cell receptor beta chains below come from one sample, sequenced in a study of technical replicates of blood from a few donors. The protocol was immunoSEQ multiplex PCR, while the TCRdb copy is restricted to in-frame clones and leaves out a portion. The repertoire has tens of thousands of clones, about 94% of them found once; the top ten carry about 0.23%. The source material was T cells isolated from PBMCs. The receptors were gathered from a human donor in good health.

The J gene is TRBJ1-2, the V gene TRBV10-3; 7 nucleotides line up with TRBD1. V trimming: 4 bases; J trimming: 7 bases; junction bases outside the gene matches: 9. Germline CDR1 and CDR2: ENHRY and SYGVKD. CDR3 length equals 14 residues. CDR3: CAISVTGVLGGYTF. CDR3 in DNA: TGTGCCATCAGTGTCACAGGGGTTCTGGGTGGCTACACCTTC.

In its sample, this clone was seen once. The V call is TRBV19, the J call TRBJ1-5; tentative D call: TRBD1 (6 bases). The CDR3 extends over 13 amino acids. V lost 4 bases and J 7 bases, leaving 11 bases between the germline ends. Germline CDR1 reads LNHDA; CDR2 reads SQIVND (reference sequence). CDR3: CASSKQGNQPQHF. The CDR3 nucleotides are TGTGCCAGTAGTAAACAGGGTAACCAGCCCCAGCATTTT.

The rearrangement joins TRBV7-9 to TRBJ2-7, with TRBD1 matching over 9 bases. CDR1 is SEHNR and CDR2 is FQNEAQ in the germline V gene (reference sequence). The length of the CDR3 is 16 residues. J gave up 6 bases and V 0 bases, and 9 bases lay outside the gene matches. CDR3 amino acids: CASSLAAGTGLSEQYF. The CDR3 DNA is TGTGCCAGCAGCTTAGCGGCCGGGACAGGGTTGTCCGAGCAGTACTTC.

This chain joins TRBV11-3 and TRBJ2-5; 7 bases align to TRBD1. The length of the CDR3 is 13 residues. V dropped 3 bases and J dropped 5; count of bases not matched to a gene: 3. The germline CDR1 and CDR2 sequences are SGHNT and YENEEA. The CDR3 region is CASSLGQSETQYF. CDR3 DNA sequence: TGTGCCAGCAGCTTGGGACAGTCGGAGACCCAGTACTTC.

The V and J genes are TRBV6-5 and TRBJ1-6; D unclear. Looked up from germline, CDR1 is MNHEY and CDR2 is SVGAGI. This CDR3 region has 13 residues. V was clipped by 2 bases and J by 6 bases, with 5 bases between them. The CDR3 here is CASSYGFNSPLHF. The CDR3 DNA is TGTGCCAGCAGTTACGGCTTTAATTCACCCCTCCACTTT.

This rearrangement joins TRBV10-2 to TRBJ2-1; a weak D match, TRBD1 (5 bases). The CDR3 loop spans 12 amino acids. V lost 8 bases and J 7 bases, leaving 12 bases between the germline ends. Germline V lookup: CDR1 WSHSY, CDR2 SAAADI. CDR3 in DNA: TGCGCCAGCGGGGCCCTGGGAAATGAGCAGTTCTTC. This sequence encodes CASGALGNEQFF.

The chain combines TRBV7-9 with TRBJ2-7; 8 bases agree with TRBD2. Germline V CDR1 and CDR2: SEHNR, FQNEAQ (reference sequence). This CDR3 spans 16 amino acids. The J segment lost 0 bases and the V segment lost 5 bases, leaving 9 bases of the junction unmatched. As DNA, the CDR3 is TGTGCCAGCAGCAAAAAAGTAGCGGGGAGCTCCTACGAGCAGTACTTC. It encodes CASSKKVAGSSYEQYF.

The chain joins TRBV18 to TRBJ1-2; D unresolved. CDR1 is KGHSH and CDR2 is LQKENI in the germline V gene. The V end was cut by 2 bases, the J end by 7 bases, with 14 bases between. This CDR3 has 14 amino acids. CDR3 nucleotides: TGTGCCAGCTCACCAACCGACCGGGTGGGTGGCTACACCTTC. Translating gives CASSPTDRVGGYTF. Variable domain in full (rest from reference TRBV18 and TRBJ1-2): NAGVMQNPRHLVRRRGQEARLRCSPMKGHSHVYWYRQLPEEGLKFMVYLQKENIIDESGMPKERFSAEFPKEGPSILRIQQVVRGDSAAYFCASSPTDRVGGYTFGSGTRLTVV.

The genes are TRBV5-1 and TRBJ1-1; TRBD1 is a possible D gene (5 bases). Trimming removed 4 bases from V and 0 bases from J, with 16 bases in between. The CDR3 runs 16 residues. Germline CDR1 is SGHRS and CDR2 is YFSETQ. DNA of the CDR3: TGCGCCAGCAGCCCTAGGGGCGGGGGGGTGAACACTGAAGCTTTCTTT. Amino acid sequence: CASSPRGGGVNTEAFF. Together with reference TRBV5-1 and TRBJ1-1, the CDR3 gives the full variable domain: KAGVTQTPRYLIKTRGQQVTLSCSPISGHRSVSWYQQTPGQGLQFLFEYFSETQRNKGNFPGRFSGRQFSNSRSEMNVSTLELGDSALYLCASSPRGGGVNTEAFFGQGTRLTVV.

This rearrangement joins TRBV28 to TRBJ1-5, with 8 bases identical to TRBD1. CDR1 and CDR2 (germline): MDHEN, SYDVKM. V gave up 5 bases and J gave up 7 bases; unmatched junction bases: 10. CDR3 length equals 15 residues. The CDR3 loop reads CASSPQDRVRQPQHF. CDR3 DNA: TGTGCCAGCAGTCCACAGGACAGGGTCAGGCAGCCCCAGCATTTT.